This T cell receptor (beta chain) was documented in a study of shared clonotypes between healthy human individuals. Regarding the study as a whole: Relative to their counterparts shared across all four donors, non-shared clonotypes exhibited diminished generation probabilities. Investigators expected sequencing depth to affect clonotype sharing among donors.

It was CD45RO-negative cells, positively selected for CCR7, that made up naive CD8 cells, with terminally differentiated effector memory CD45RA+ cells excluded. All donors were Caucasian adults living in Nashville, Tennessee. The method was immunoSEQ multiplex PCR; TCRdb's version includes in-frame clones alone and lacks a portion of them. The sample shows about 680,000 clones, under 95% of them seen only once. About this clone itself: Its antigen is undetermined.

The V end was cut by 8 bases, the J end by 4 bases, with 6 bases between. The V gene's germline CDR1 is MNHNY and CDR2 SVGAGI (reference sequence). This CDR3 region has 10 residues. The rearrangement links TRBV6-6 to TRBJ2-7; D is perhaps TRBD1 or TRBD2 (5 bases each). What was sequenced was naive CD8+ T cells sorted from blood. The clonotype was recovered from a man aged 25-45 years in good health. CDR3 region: CASGTYEQYF. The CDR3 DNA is TGTGCCAGCGGGACGTACGAGCAGTACTTC.